These 2 T cell receptor beta chains were sequenced from one sample in a study of preoperative IRX-2 immunotherapy in early breast cancer. Clones were sequenced by immunoSEQ multiplex PCR, and TCRdb holds only the in-frame ones, with some missing. In the table there are about 19,000 clones, approximately 80% of which are singletons. The treatment here: preoperative locoregional IRX-2 cytokine immunotherapy. Sequencing was performed on lymph node tissue, taken after IRX-2 immunotherapy. The receptor source for this set is a human donor with breast cancer.

The chain carries TRBV6-8 and TRBJ1-5; D call uncertain. Per germline, CDR1 MNHGY and CDR2 SAAAGT. The germline V and J ends were trimmed by 0 bases and 2 bases, with 5 bases remaining between them. The CDR3 length is 14 residues. CDR3 nucleotide sequence: TGTGCCAGCAGTTACTCAGGCGGCAATCAGCCCCAGCATTTT. Its protein product is CASSYSGGNQPQHF.

This clone appeared once. Other DNA sequences in the same sample also yield this CDR3. The chain is built from TRBV6-8 and TRBJ2-7; 7 nucleotides align to TRBD2. The junction had 6 bases not matched to a gene; V was cut back by 0 bases and J by 4 bases. Germline-derived CDR1 and CDR2 are MNHGY and SAAAGT. The CDR3 sequence is 15 residues long. This CDR3 reads CASSYSSGGGYEQYF. The CDR3 DNA sequence: TGTGCCAGCAGTTACTCGTCCGGGGGAGGGTACGAGCAGTACTTC.